Listed below are T cell receptor beta chains from one sample, sequenced in a study of blood T cell repertoires in COVID-19. Profiling relied on immunoSEQ multiplex PCR, and the TCRdb table lists in-frame clones only, not all of them. The sample carries 210,000 or so clones, 89% recorded once. The sequenced sample consisted of peripheral blood. These receptor sequences come from a woman aged 40-49 years with acute or convalescent COVID-19. Both conserved end residues are part of each CDR3. A D gene is named only where the DNA matches it firmly. The size field is filled for only some rows; it gives once, few, many or a size class.

j_call: TRBJ2-4
d_call: .
clone_size: few
v_call: TRBV3-1/TRBV3-2
cdr3_aa: CASSQSGLVAKNIQYF
cdr3_nt: TGTGCCAGCAGCCAGTCAGGGCTCGTAGCCAAAAACATTCAGTACTTC

j_call: TRBJ2-2
d_call: TRBD1
clone_size: few
v_call: TRBV6-6
cdr3_aa: CASRPDRAAGELFF
cdr3_nt: TGTGCCAGCAGACCCGACAGGGCGGCCGGGGAGCTGTTTTTT

j_call: TRBJ1-1
d_call: .
clone_size: .
v_call: TRBV5-1
cdr3_aa: CASSLGAGAITEAFF
cdr3_nt: TGCGCCAGCAGCTTGGGGGCGGGGGCGATCACTGAAGCTTTCTTT

j_call: TRBJ2-5
d_call: .
clone_size: .
v_call: TRBV24-1
cdr3_aa: CATSDLDVGRGGETQYF
cdr3_nt: TGTGCCACCAGTGATTTGGACGTCGGGCGGGGAGGAGAGACCCAGTACTTC

j_call: TRBJ1-1
d_call: TRBD1
clone_size: .
v_call: TRBV19
cdr3_aa: CASSIEGRGLQAFF
cdr3_nt: TGTGCCAGTAGTATAGAGGGAAGGGGGCTACAAGCTTTCTTT

j_call: TRBJ1-2
d_call: .
clone_size: .
v_call: TRBV27
cdr3_aa: CASSLLAGSGLLIDYGYTF
cdr3_nt: TGTGCCAGCAGTTTATTAGCGGGTTCTGGCCTTCTCATAGACTATGGCTACACCTTC

j_call: TRBJ1-1
d_call: .
clone_size: few
v_call: TRBV5-1
cdr3_aa: CASSSTGNTEAFF
cdr3_nt: TGCGCCAGCAGCTCGACAGGGAACACTGAAGCTTTCTTT

j_call: TRBJ1-2
d_call: .
clone_size: .
v_call: TRBV6-2/TRBV6-3
cdr3_aa: CASSYWDNNGYTF
cdr3_nt: TGTGCCAGCAGTTACTGGGACAATAATGGCTACACCTTC

j_call: TRBJ1-6
d_call: .
clone_size: .
v_call: TRBV5-1
cdr3_aa: CASSLDAGGSPLHF
cdr3_nt: TGCGCCAGCAGCTTGGATGCGGGTGGCTCACCCCTCCACTTT

j_call: TRBJ2-5
d_call: .
clone_size: .
v_call: TRBV20-1
cdr3_aa: CSTPVLGTQYF
cdr3_nt: TGCAGTACCCCTGTTCTCGGGACCCAGTACTTC

j_call: TRBJ1-2
d_call: .
clone_size: .
v_call: TRBV7-8
cdr3_aa: CASSLYGGASNYGYTF
cdr3_nt: TGTGCCAGCAGCTTATACGGAGGGGCGAGTAACTATGGCTACACCTTC

j_call: TRBJ1-1
d_call: TRBD1
clone_size: .
v_call: TRBV10-3
cdr3_aa: CAIRPTGWDTEAFF
cdr3_nt: TGTGCCATCAGACCGACAGGGTGGGACACTGAAGCTTTCTTT

j_call: TRBJ1-5
d_call: TRBD1
clone_size: .
v_call: TRBV27
cdr3_aa: CASSSTGFGNQPQHF
cdr3_nt: TGTGCCAGCAGTTCGACAGGGTTTGGCAATCAGCCCCAGCATTTT

j_call: TRBJ1-1
d_call: .
clone_size: few
v_call: TRBV5-1
cdr3_aa: CASSFSFGLGGVTEAFF
cdr3_nt: TGCGCCAGCAGCTTTAGTTTTGGACTGGGCGGTGTCACTGAAGCTTTCTTT

j_call: TRBJ1-2
d_call: TRBD1
clone_size: .
v_call: TRBV5-1
cdr3_aa: CASSLGQGAVTF
cdr3_nt: TGCGCCAGCAGCCTGGGACAGGGCGCAGTGACCTTC

j_call: TRBJ2-1
d_call: .
clone_size: .
v_call: TRBV5-1
cdr3_aa: CASSRFTQSQYNEQFF
cdr3_nt: TGCGCCAGCAGCCGATTCACCCAGTCGCAATACAATGAGCAGTTCTTC

j_call: TRBJ1-1
d_call: .
clone_size: .
v_call: TRBV7-3
cdr3_aa: CASSLTRVGDVTEAFF
cdr3_nt: TGTGCCAGCAGCTTAACTCGGGTAGGGGATGTTACTGAAGCTTTCTTT

j_call: TRBJ1-5
d_call: .
clone_size: .
v_call: TRBV4-1
cdr3_aa: CASSQAHPRGNQPQHF
cdr3_nt: TGCGCCAGCAGCCAGGCCCACCCTAGGGGAAATCAGCCCCAGCATTTT

j_call: TRBJ1-2
d_call: .
clone_size: .
v_call: TRBV10-3
cdr3_aa: CAISESGHYGYTF
cdr3_nt: TGTGCCATCAGTGAGTCGGGCCACTATGGCTACACCTTC

j_call: TRBJ1-5
d_call: TRBD1
clone_size: once
v_call: TRBV19
cdr3_aa: CASRDRVYSNQPQHF
cdr3_nt: TGTGCCAGTAGGGACAGGGTCTATAGCAATCAGCCCCAGCATTTT

j_call: TRBJ2-1
d_call: .
clone_size: .
v_call: TRBV21-1
cdr3_aa: CASSKFRRARGGGLAEQFF
cdr3_nt: TGTGCCAGCAGCAAATTCCGTCGGGCACGCGGGGGAGGTCTGGCTGAGCAGTTCTTC

j_call: TRBJ1-2
d_call: .
clone_size: .
v_call: TRBV6-5
cdr3_aa: CASTGPGGNGYTF
cdr3_nt: TGTGCCAGCACCGGGCCGGGAGGGAATGGCTACACCTTC

j_call: TRBJ2-5
d_call: TRBD1
clone_size: .
v_call: TRBV9
cdr3_aa: CASSGQGYQYF
cdr3_nt: TGTGCCAGCAGCGGACAGGGTTACCAGTACTTC

j_call: TRBJ2-5
d_call: .
clone_size: .
v_call: TRBV6-5
cdr3_aa: CASGVAGDTQETQYF
cdr3_nt: TGTGCCAGCGGCGTGGCGGGGGACACCCAAGAGACCCAGTACTTC